The 16 T cell receptor beta chains listed next were all sequenced from one sample in a study of T-cell memory formation after mild COVID-19. TCRdb redid the calling of the 5' RACE reads with MiXCR, one entry per CDR3 protein. The profile shows some 210,000 distinct CDR3 sequences, around 25% of them singletons. The sample taken for sequencing was PBMCs or a T cell subset sorted from them (not recorded which). All receptors come from an adult woman who had mild COVID-19 (a few samples of this study predate the infection). Cell type and time point are not known.

The genes are TRBV7-3 and TRBJ1-1, with 7 bases identical to TRBD1. CDR1 is SGHTA and CDR2 is FQGTGA in the germline V gene. J was trimmed by 1 base and V by 5 bases; bases with no gene match: 4. The CDR3 runs 14 residues. CDR3 sequence: CASSRDSQNTEAFF. In DNA, the CDR3 is TGTGCCAGCAGCCGGGACAGCCAGAACACTGAAGCTTTCTTT.

This clonotype was recorded a few times. This chain uses TRBV12-3 or TRBV12-4 with TRBJ2-3; D unclear. Trimming stripped 8 bases from V and 1 base from J, with 16 bases between. The CDR3 extends over 15 amino acids. CDR3 amino acids: CASGDKAKGTDTQYF. The DNA of the CDR3 is TGTGCCAGCGGGGATAAGGCTAAGGGCACAGATACGCAGTATTTT.

The gene calls are TRBV4-2 and TRBJ1-1; the match to TRBD1 covers 10 bases. The V segment lost 9 bases and the J segment 0 bases; nucleotides outside the gene matches: 7. Germline values: CDR1 LGHNA, CDR2 YNFKEQ. The CDR3 has 15 residues. The CDR3 is CASQPGQGMNTEAFF. CDR3 nucleotide sequence: TGTGCCAGTCAGCCGGGACAGGGGATGAACACTGAAGCTTTCTTT.

Only a few counts were recorded for this clonotype. The genes are TRBV28 and TRBJ2-4, with D possibly being TRBD2 (6 bases). The V gene's germline CDR1 is MDHEN and CDR2 SYDVKM. Trimming removed 3 bases from V and 4 bases from J, with 13 bases in between. This CDR3 is 15 amino acids long. The CDR3 DNA reads TGTGCCAGCAGTTTTAGGAGGGGAGTGAAAAACATTCAGTACTTC. Residues: CASSFRRGVKNIQYF.

The V and J genes are TRBV5-6 and TRBJ2-1; maybe TRBD2 (5 bases). CDR1 and CDR2 (germline): SGHDT, YYEEEE. Between the trimmed V and J ends, which lost 0 bases and 3 bases, there was a span of 13 bases. The CDR3 runs 16 residues. The CDR3 DNA reads TGTGCCAGCAGCTTGGCCGCGACGGGGAGCTACAATGAGCAGTTCTTC. It encodes CASSLAATGSYNEQFF.

The V gene is TRBV6-2 or TRBV6-3, the J gene TRBJ1-5; D is unresolved. Germline CDR1 and CDR2: MNHEY and SVGEGT. The V and J ends lost 7 bases and 0 bases respectively, with 16 bases between them. The length of the CDR3 is 16 residues. The CDR3 here is CASTRGRSNSNQPQHF. CDR3 in DNA: TGTGCCAGCACCCGAGGACGTTCGAATAGCAATCAGCCCCAGCATTTT.

Only a few counts were recorded for this clonotype. This chain links TRBV29-1 with TRBJ2-7, with 9 bases aligning to TRBD1. The CDR3 runs to 13 residues. Trimming took 6 bases from V and 2 from J; bases not matched to a gene: 5. The germline V gene encodes CDR1 SQVTM and CDR2 ANQGSEA. The chain's CDR3 is CSVRTGETYEQYF. CDR3 bases: TGCAGCGTCAGGACAGGGGAAACCTACGAGCAGTACTTC.

The chain is built from TRBV29-1 and TRBJ2-7; the D is unclear. Germline CDR1 reads SQVTM; CDR2 reads ANQGSEA. This CDR3 comprises 12 residues. The ends were cut back, 3 bases at V and 1 base at J, with 7 bases in the middle. The CDR3 DNA reads TGCAGCGTTGAGTACACATCCTACGAGCAGTACTTC. Translating it yields CSVEYTSYEQYF.

Written as DNA, the CDR3 is TGTGCCACCTCTCCGGCGGGGATCACCTACGAGCAGTACTTC. Protein sequence: CATSPAGITYEQYF. This rearrangement joins TRBV25-1 to TRBJ2-7, with D possibly TRBD2 on 6 matching bases. The length of the CDR3 is 14 residues. Germline V gives CDR1 MGHDK, CDR2 SYGVNS. Trimming pared 10 bases from V and 2 bases from J, leaving 18 bases between.

The chain couples TRBV20-1 to TRBJ2-1; D might be TRBD2 (5 bases). Germline V CDR1 and CDR2: DFQATT, SNEGSKA (reference sequence). The CDR3 extends over 15 amino acids. Trimming took off 0 bases at V and 2 bases at J, with 11 bases between the two ends. The chain's CDR3 is CSARDASFAYNEQFF. The CDR3 DNA follows: TGCAGTGCTAGAGATGCTAGCTTTGCCTACAATGAGCAGTTCTTC.

The gene calls are TRBV7-6 and TRBJ2-1; D perhaps matches TRBD2 (5 bases). Germline V CDR1 and CDR2: SGHVS, FNYEAQ. The germline V and J ends were trimmed by 5 bases and 0 bases, with 14 bases remaining between them. CDR3 length equals 16 residues. CDR3 sequence (DNA): TGTGCCAGCAGCCCCGGAGGCGTAGGCTCCTACAATGAGCAGTTCTTC. Translating gives CASSPGGVGSYNEQFF.

This clonotype has just a few counts. The chain uses TRBV30 and TRBJ1-1; possible D gene TRBD1, 5 bases. V lost 4 bases to trimming and J lost 1 base, with 10 bases between them. Germline CDR1 and CDR2: GTSNPN and SVGIG (reference sequence). The CDR3 is made up of 13 amino acids. CDR3 residues: CAWTGLPNTEAFF. CDR3 nucleotides: TGTGCCTGGACGGGACTGCCGAACACTGAAGCTTTCTTT.

The chain recombines TRBV27 with TRBJ1-1; D is unclear. V lost 6 bases and J lost 0, with 14 bases in between. Germline V gene lookup returns CDR1 MNHEY and CDR2 SMNVEV (reference sequence). The CDR3 covers 15 residues. The CDR3 nucleotides read TGTGCCAGCAGACCCCCCAGAGGAGTGAACACTGAAGCTTTCTTT. It translates to CASRPPRGVNTEAFF.

In this sample, this clonotype turned up a few times. The chain employs TRBV4-2 and TRBJ2-7; possibly TRBD2 for D (6 bases). V gave up 5 bases and J gave up 3 bases, with 11 bases separating them. This CDR3 contains 13 residues. The germline gives CDR1 LGHNA, CDR2 YNFKEQ. DNA for the CDR3: TGTGCCAGCAGCGCCGGGACTGGCTACGAGCAGTACTTC. Its protein product is CASSAGTGYEQYF.

On this clonotype: The junction departs from germline at one end; a sequencing error may be responsible. The chain couples TRBV19 to TRBJ2-7; TRBD1 agrees at 8 bases. This CDR3 is 14 amino acids long. Germline V CDR1 and CDR2: LNHDA, SQIVND (reference sequence). The CDR3, as DNA: TGTGCCAGTAGTATCGGGACAGGACCCTACGAGCGGTACTTC. It translates to CASSIGTGPYERYF. Full variable domain (remainder filled in from reference TRBV19 and TRBJ2-7): DGGITQSPKYLFRKEGQNVTLSCEQNLNHDAMYWYRQDPGQGLRLIYYSQIVNDFQKGDIAEGYSVSREKKESFPLTVTSAQKNPTAFYLCASSIGTGPYERYFGPGTRLTVT.

In its sample, this clonotype was seen a few times. J is TRBJ2-7 and V is TRBV7-8; tentatively, D is TRBD1 (5 bases). V lost 2 bases and J 3 bases, leaving 14 bases between the germline ends. This CDR3 region has 15 residues. In germline, CDR1 is SGHVS, CDR2 FQNEAQ. CDR3 sequence (DNA): TGTGCCAGCAGCTTACCCTCGGCAGGGCGCTACGAGCAGTACTTC. Protein: CASSLPSAGRYEQYF. The entire variable domain, with the rest obtained from reference TRBV7-8 and TRBJ2-7, is as follows: GAGVSQSPRYKVAKRGQDVALRCDPISGHVSLFWYQQALGQGPEFLTYFQNEAQLDKSGLPSDRFFAERPEGSVSTLKIQRTQQEDSAVYLCASSLPSAGRYEQYFGPGTRLTVT.